Detailed here is one T cell receptor (beta chain). The data originate from a study of blood T cell repertoires in COVID-19. Overall study context: Italy, Spain and the United States were the sources of the convalescent and acute COVID-19 samples.

V gave up 3 bases and J gave up 4 bases, with 3 bases separating them. This CDR3 comprises 11 residues. Per germline, CDR1 MGHDK and CDR2 SYGVNS. Some clones are missing from TCRdb's copy, which holds only in-frame ones; the method was immunoSEQ multiplex PCR. The repertoire holds some 35,000 clones, with approximately 91% as singletons. Sequencing was performed on peripheral blood. This TCR came from a man aged 70-80 years with acute or convalescent COVID-19. This chain uses TRBV25-1 with TRBJ1-2; D not certain. DNA of the CDR3: TGTGCCAGCAGTGACGGCTATGGCTACACCTTC. Protein product: CASSDGYGYTF.